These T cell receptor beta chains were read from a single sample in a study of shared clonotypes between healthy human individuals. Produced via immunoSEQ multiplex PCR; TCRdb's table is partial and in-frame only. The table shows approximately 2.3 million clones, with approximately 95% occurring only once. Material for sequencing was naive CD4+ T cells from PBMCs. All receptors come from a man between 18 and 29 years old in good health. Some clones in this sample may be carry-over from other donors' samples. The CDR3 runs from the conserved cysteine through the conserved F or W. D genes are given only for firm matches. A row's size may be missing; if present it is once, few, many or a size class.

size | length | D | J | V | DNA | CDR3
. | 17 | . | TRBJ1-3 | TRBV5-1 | TGCGCCAGCAGCCCGCTCGGGGGGGCCAGCTCTGGAAACACCATATATTTT | CASSPLGGASSGNTIYF
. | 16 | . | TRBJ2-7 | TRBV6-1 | TGTGCCAGCAGTGAAAGAGGAGGCAGGTTCGCCTACGAGCAGTACTTC | CASSERGGRFAYEQYF
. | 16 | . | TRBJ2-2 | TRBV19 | TGTGCCAGTAGTATCCTGGGGACGCAGGGTACCGGGGAGCTGTTTTTT | CASSILGTQGTGELFF
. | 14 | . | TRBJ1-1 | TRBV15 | TGTGCCACCAGCAGTCACAGGATGAACACTGAAGCTTTCTTT | CATSSHRMNTEAFF
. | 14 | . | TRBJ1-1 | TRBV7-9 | TGTGCCAGCAGCAGCGGGCGGGGACACACTGAAGCTTTCTTT | CASSSGRGHTEAFF
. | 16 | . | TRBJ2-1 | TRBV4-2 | TGTGCCAGCAAAGGGGGAGGCGCTAGCCTATACAATGAGCAGTTCTTC | CASKGGGASLYNEQFF
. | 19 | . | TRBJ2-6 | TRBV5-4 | TGTGCCAGCAGCCATCCTGGGGGAGACAGAAGCTTTGGGGCCAACGTCCTGACTTTC | CASSHPGGDRSFGANVLTF
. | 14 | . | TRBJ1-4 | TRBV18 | TGTGCCAGCTCACAACACGCAACTAATGAAAAACTGTTTTTT | CASSQHATNEKLFF
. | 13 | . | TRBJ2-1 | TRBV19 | TGTGCCAGTAGTATATGGGCGGCCGGGCAGCAGTTCTTC | CASSIWAAGQQFF
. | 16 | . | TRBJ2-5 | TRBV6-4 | TGTGCCAGCAGTGACCCTAAGGGACGGATCCAAGAGACCCAGTACTTC | CASSDPKGRIQETQYF
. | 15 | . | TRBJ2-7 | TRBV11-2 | TGTGCCAGCAGCTTAGCTAGCGTGAGCTCCTACGAGCAGTACTTC | CASSLASVSSYEQYF
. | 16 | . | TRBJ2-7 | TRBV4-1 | TGCGCCAGCAGCCAAACCCGGGACCACCAATTGTACGAGCAGTACTTC | CASSQTRDHQLYEQYF
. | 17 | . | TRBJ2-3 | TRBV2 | TGTGCCAGCACCCTCTCGGGCCAGCCCCCCTTAACAGATACGCAGTATTTT | CASTLSGQPPLTDTQYF
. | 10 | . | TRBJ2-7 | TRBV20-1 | TGCAGTGCTAGCAAATACGAGCAGTACTTC | CSASKYEQYF
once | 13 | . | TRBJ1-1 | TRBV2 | TGTGCCAGCACGACAGCGGGGAACACTGAAGCTTTCTTT | CASTTAGNTEAFF
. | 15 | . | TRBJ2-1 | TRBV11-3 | TGTGCCAGCAGCTTAGGGGCCTCTAGTAGGGATGAGCAGTTCTTC | CASSLGASSRDEQFF
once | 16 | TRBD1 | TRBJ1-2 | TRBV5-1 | TGCGCCAGCAGCTTGGTCCGCCGGGACAGGGGTGAGGGCTACACCTTC | CASSLVRRDRGEGYTF
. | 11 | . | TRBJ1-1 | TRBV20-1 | TGCAGTGCTCAGGGGAACACTGAAGCTTTCTTT | CSAQGNTEAFF
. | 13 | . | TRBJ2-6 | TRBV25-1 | TGTGCCAGCAGTGAAAGTGGGGCCAACGTCCTGACTTTC | CASSESGANVLTF
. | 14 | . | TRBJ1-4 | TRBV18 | TGTGCCAGCTCACCACAGGGGATAGGTGAAAAACTGTTTTTT | CASSPQGIGEKLFF
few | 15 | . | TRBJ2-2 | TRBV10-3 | TGTGCCATCAGTGCCAAATCAGGGGACACCGGGGAGCTGTTTTTT | CAISAKSGDTGELFF
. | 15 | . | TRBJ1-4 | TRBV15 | TGTGCCACCAGCAGAGGGACTCCTACTTATGAAAAACTGTTTTTT | CATSRGTPTYEKLFF
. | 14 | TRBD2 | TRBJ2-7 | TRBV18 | TGTGCCAGCTCACCAGGTAGCGGGACGTACGAGCAGTACTTC | CASSPGSGTYEQYF
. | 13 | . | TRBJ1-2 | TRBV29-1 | TGCAGCGTTGGGGACGGCCCTGACTATGGCTACACCTTC | CSVGDGPDYGYTF
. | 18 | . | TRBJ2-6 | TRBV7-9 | TGTGCCAGCAGCCCGGGACACTCGTCTAAGGCTGGGGCCAACGTCCTGACTTTC | CASSPGHSSKAGANVLTF
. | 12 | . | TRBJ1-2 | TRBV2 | TGTGCCAGCAGTGAGTCCGAACATGGCTACACCTTC | CASSESEHGYTF
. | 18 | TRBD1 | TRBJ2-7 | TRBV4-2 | TGTGCCAGCAGCGCCCGGACAGGCATTCTATCTACCCCCTACGAGCAGTACTTC | CASSARTGILSTPYEQYF
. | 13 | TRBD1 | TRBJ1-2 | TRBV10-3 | TGTGCCGGGGGGGGACAGGTGAACTATGGCTACACCTTC | CAGGGQVNYGYTF
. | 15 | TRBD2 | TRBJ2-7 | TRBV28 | TGTGCCAGCAGTCCCGGTGGTAGCGGGGTCTACGAGCAGTACTTC | CASSPGGSGVYEQYF
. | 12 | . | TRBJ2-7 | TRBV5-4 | TGTGCCAGCAGCCTGGTGGGGTACGAGCAGTACTTC | CASSLVGYEQYF
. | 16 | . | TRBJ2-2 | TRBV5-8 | TGTGCCAGCAGCCGACTCTGGAGGAGGAACACCGGGGAGCTGTTTTTT | CASSRLWRRNTGELFF
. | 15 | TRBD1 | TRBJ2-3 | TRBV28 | TGTGCCAGCAGCCGGCCGGGACAGGGGACGGATACGCAGTATTTT | CASSRPGQGTDTQYF
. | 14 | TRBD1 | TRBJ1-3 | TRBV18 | TGTGCCAGCACCGACACAGGGGGCGGAAACACCATATATTTT | CASTDTGGGNTIYF
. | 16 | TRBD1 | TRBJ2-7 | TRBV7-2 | TGTGCCAGCAGCTTGGCTCCGGGACAGGGCCCCTACGAGCAGTACTTC | CASSLAPGQGPYEQYF
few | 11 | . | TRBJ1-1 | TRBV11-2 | TGTGCCAGCAGCTCCCGCACTGAAGCTTTCTTT | CASSSRTEAFF
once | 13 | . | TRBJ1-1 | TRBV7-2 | TGTGCCAGCAGCTTAGCAGGGGATACTGAAGCTTTCTTT | CASSLAGDTEAFF
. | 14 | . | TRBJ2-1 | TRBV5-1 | TGCGCCAGCAGCTTTTTAGTTGGGGCGGGTGAGCAGTTCTTC | CASSFLVGAGEQFF
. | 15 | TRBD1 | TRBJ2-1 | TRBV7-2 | TGTGCCAGCAGCTTGGAGGGACAGGGATACAATGAGCAGTTCTTC | CASSLEGQGYNEQFF
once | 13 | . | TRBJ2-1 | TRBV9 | TGTGCCAGCAGCGTGGAGTCCAGGAATGAGCAGTTCTTC | CASSVESRNEQFF
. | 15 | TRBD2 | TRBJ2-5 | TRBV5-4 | TGTGCCAGCAGCCGGACGACTAGCGGGGGAGAGACCCAGTACTTC | CASSRTTSGGETQYF
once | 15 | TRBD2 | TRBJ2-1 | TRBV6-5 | TGTGCCAGCAGCCGCGCGGGGGGAGTGGGAAATGAGCAGTTCTTC | CASSRAGGVGNEQFF
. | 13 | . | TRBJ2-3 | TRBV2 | TGTGCCAGCAGTGCGGCCCCACGAAATACGCAGTATTTT | CASSAAPRNTQYF
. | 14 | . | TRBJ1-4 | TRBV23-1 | TGCGCCGGACAGAGGGGCAGGGCTAATGAAAAACTGTTTTTT | CAGQRGRANEKLFF
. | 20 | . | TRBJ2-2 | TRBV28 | TGTGCCAGCAGTTTACCTACCGGGGTAGGCTCTAGGGGGAACACCGGGGAGCTGTTTTTT | CASSLPTGVGSRGNTGELFF
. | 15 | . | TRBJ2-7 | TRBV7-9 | TGTGCCAGCAGCTTAGGGCAGGGGATATCCTACGAGCAGTACTTC | CASSLGQGISYEQYF
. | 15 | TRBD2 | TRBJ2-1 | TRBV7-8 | TGTGCCAGCAGCTTAGTGGCCCTAGCGGTCGATGAGCAGTTCTTC | CASSLVALAVDEQFF
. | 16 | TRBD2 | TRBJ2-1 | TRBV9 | TGTGCCAGCAGCCCCTATAGCGGGAGGGACTACAATGAGCAGTTCTTC | CASSPYSGRDYNEQFF
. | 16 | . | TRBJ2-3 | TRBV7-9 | TGTGCCAGCAGCTTAGCCCGCGGCGGGAGCACAGATACGCAGTATTTT | CASSLARGGSTDTQYF
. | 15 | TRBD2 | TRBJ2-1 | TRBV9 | TGTGCCAGCAGCATAGGGACTAGCGTATGGAATGAGCAGTTCTTC | CASSIGTSVWNEQFF
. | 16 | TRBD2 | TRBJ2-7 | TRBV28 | TGTGCCAGCAGCAAGGGACTAGCGGGAAAGTCCTACGAGCAGTACTTC | CASSKGLAGKSYEQYF
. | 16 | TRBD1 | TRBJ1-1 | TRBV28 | TGTGCCAGCAGTTTATTCCCAGGGGGCCTTAACACTGAAGCTTTCTTT | CASSLFPGGLNTEAFF
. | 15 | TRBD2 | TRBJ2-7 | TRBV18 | TGTGCCAGCTCCCTCCAGGCTAGCGGTCCCTACGAGCAGTACTTC | CASSLQASGPYEQYF
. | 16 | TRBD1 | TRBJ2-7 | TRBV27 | TGTGCCAGCAGTTTATCGCGAGGGGGCGAAGGTCACGAGCAGTACTTC | CASSLSRGGEGHEQYF
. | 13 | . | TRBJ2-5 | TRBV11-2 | TGTGCCAGTGGCATGGGGAGCCAAGAGACCCAGTACTTC | CASGMGSQETQYF
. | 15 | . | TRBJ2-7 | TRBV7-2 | TGTGCCAGCAGCTTAGCCAGGGGCTATTCCTACGAGCAGTACTTC | CASSLARGYSYEQYF